The sequence of this T cell receptor beta chain was determined in a study of T-cell reconstitution after alpha-beta-depleted transplantation in children. Whole-study findings and limits: Fresh T-cell production supplied most of the T-cell counts and diversity seen one year after transplant. About two months after transplant, alpha-beta T cells reportedly came from several hundred expanded graft clones. Certain patients had high TCRbeta diversity at day 60, and it came from recipient T cells and thymic progenitors that survived.

Unique molecular identifiers were incorporated into the prepared TCRbeta library. TCRdb re-called the PCR reads with MiXCR, one entry per CDR3 protein. The sample shows under 35,000 distinct CDR3 sequences, about 18% of them seen only once. Concerning this clonotype: Its antigen remains unknown.

This TCR was recovered from a male patient aged 2-10 years who had a stem cell transplant for acute lymphoblastic leukemia, so the T cells may come from the graft donor. The sequences come from PBMCs, mostly from graft donor cells, collected 60 days after TCRalphabeta/CD19-depleted stem cell transplant.

CDR3 protein: CASSFLDRPYEQYF. DNA of the CDR3: TGTGCCAGCAGTTTTTTGGACAGACCCTACGAGCAGTACTTC. V gene TRBV27 combines with J gene TRBJ2-7; possible D gene TRBD1, 6 bases. The CDR3 has 14 residues. Trimming took 3 bases from V and 2 from J, leaving 11 bases between them. The germline V gene has CDR1 MNHEY and CDR2 SMNVEV (reference sequence).